These 25 T cell receptor beta chains were all obtained from the same sample, sequenced in a study of resident and recirculating memory T cells in vitiligo. Sequenced by immunoSEQ multiplex PCR; TCRdb stores in-frame clones only, minus some. The table has 39,000 or so clones, about nine tenths seen once. Sequenced sample: blood. Receptors were obtained from a male donor with vitiligo.

This rearrangement joins TRBV7-9 to TRBJ1-4; 8 bases align to TRBD1. This CDR3 has 15 residues. The germline V gene has CDR1 SEHNR and CDR2 FQNEAQ (reference sequence). The V and J ends lost 1 base and 2 bases, in that order; junction bases with no gene match: 0. DNA of the CDR3: TGTGCCAGCAGCTTAGACAGGGGGACTAATGAAAAACTGTTTTTT. Protein: CASSLDRGTNEKLFF.

This clone was seen just once. The chain employs TRBV27 and TRBJ2-7; D not certain. Germline V gene lookup returns CDR1 MNHEY and CDR2 SMNVEV (reference sequence). This CDR3 contains 14 residues. Trimming pared 6 bases from V and 1 base from J, leaving 13 bases between. The CDR3 loop is CASSRPGSSYEQYF. The CDR3 DNA is TGTGCCAGCAGCCGACCAGGCAGTTCCTACGAGCAGTACTTC.

The genes are TRBV19 and TRBJ1-6, with 8 bases fitting TRBD1. Germline V gene data show CDR1 as LNHDA and CDR2 as SQIVND (reference sequence). Unmatched junction bases numbered 12, after V lost 6 bases and J lost 8 bases. CDR3 length: 16 amino acids. CDR3: CASSRRQGSLDSPLHF. DNA of the CDR3: TGTGCCAGTAGCCGACGACAGGGGTCCCTAGATTCACCCCTCCACTTT.

J is TRBJ2-7 and V is TRBV25-1; D not certain. This CDR3 is built from 10 residues. From germline, CDR1 is MGHDK and CDR2 SYGVNS. Trimming took 5 bases from V and 3 from J, leaving 2 bases between them. CDR3 residues: CASSHYEQYF. For the CDR3, the DNA is TGTGCCAGCAGTCACTACGAGCAGTACTTC.

This chain links TRBV10-2 with TRBJ1-4, with D perhaps matching TRBD1 (5 bases). Deletions cut 11 bases from V and 3 bases from J, with 10 bases between. The CDR3 is made up of 12 amino acids. Looked up from germline, CDR1 is WSHSY and CDR2 is SAAADI. The CDR3 sequence: CAAGRANEKLFF. In DNA, the CDR3 is TGCGCCGCGGGGCGCGCTAATGAAAAACTGTTTTTT.

This chain uses TRBV18 with TRBJ1-5, with a tentative D call TRBD1 (5 bases). The CDR3 sequence is 13 residues long. Trimming left V 2 bases short and J 5 bases short, with 7 bases between. Germline V gene sequence: CDR1 KGHSH, CDR2 LQKENI. The CDR3 spells CASSPWGDQPQHF. Written as DNA, the CDR3 is TGTGCCAGCTCACCATGGGGGGATCAGCCCCAGCATTTT.

The chain carries TRBV7-2 and TRBJ2-7; a weak D match, TRBD1 (6 bases). This CDR3 region has 15 residues. CDR1 is SGHTA and CDR2 is FQGNSA in the germline V gene. The ends were cut back, 0 bases at V and 4 bases at J, with 13 bases in the middle. The CDR3 region is CASSLALHREYEQYF. CDR3 nucleotides: TGTGCCAGCAGCTTAGCGCTTCACAGGGAGTACGAGCAGTACTTC. Variable domain in full (rest from reference TRBV7-2 and TRBJ2-7): GAGVSQSPSNKVTEKGKDVELRCDPISGHTALYWYRQSLGQGLEFLIYFQGNSAPDKSGLPSDRFSAERTGGSVSTLTIQRTQQEDSAVYLCASSLALHREYEQYFGPGTRLTVT.

The rearrangement joins TRBV7-9 to TRBJ1-1, with 8 bases aligning to TRBD1. The CDR3 covers 15 residues. J lost 6 bases, V lost 0 bases, and 6 bases had no gene match. Germline loops: CDR1 SEHNR, CDR2 FQNEAQ (reference sequence). The CDR3 coding sequence is TGTGCCAGCAGCTTAGCCCAGGGGGCAGCGCCTGAAGCTTTCTTT. Its protein is CASSLAQGAAPEAFF.

This clone has just a few counts. The J gene is TRBJ2-3, the V gene TRBV7-2; TRBD1 might be the D (6 bases). Germline CDR1 reads SGHTA; CDR2 reads FQGNSA. Trimming left V 1 base short and J 8 bases short, with 13 bases between. This CDR3 is built from 14 residues. In nucleotides, the CDR3 is TGTGCCAGCAGCTTAGACCCGATAGGGGGTACGCAGTATTTT. The encoded protein is CASSLDPIGGTQYF.

This chain joins TRBV5-1 and TRBJ1-1, with 7 bases identical to TRBD1. Unmatched junction bases numbered 7, after V lost 3 bases and J lost 5 bases. Germline CDR1 is SGHRS and CDR2 is YFSETQ. The CDR3 has 14 residues. The CDR3 reads CASSSMTGLTEAFF. DNA for the CDR3: TGCGCCAGCAGCTCCATGACAGGGTTGACTGAAGCTTTCTTT.

The J gene is TRBJ2-2, the V gene TRBV11-3; tentative D call: TRBD1 (5 bases). CDR3 length equals 14 residues. CDR1 is SGHNT, CDR2 YENEEA, per germline. V was trimmed by 1 base and J by 2 bases, leaving 5 bases between them. This chain's CDR3 is CASSLGGNTGELFF. CDR3 bases: TGTGCCAGCAGCTTAGGGGGCAACACCGGGGAGCTGTTTTTT.

The chain has TRBV30 and TRBJ2-7; TRBD1 is a possible D gene (6 bases). Germline V gives CDR1 GTSNPN, CDR2 SVGIG (reference sequence). The germline V and J ends were trimmed by 2 bases and 4 bases, with 12 bases remaining between them. CDR3 size: 13 residues. Written as DNA, the CDR3 is TGTGCCTGGAGTATACAGGGCGCGTACGAGCAGTACTTC. The encoded protein is CAWSIQGAYEQYF.

This sequence joins TRBV7-2 and TRBJ2-1; D perhaps matches TRBD2 (6 bases). The CDR3 loop spans 15 amino acids. In germline, CDR1 is SGHTA, CDR2 FQGNSA. With 3 bases removed from V and 0 bases from J, the gap between germline ends came to 9 bases. CDR3 DNA sequence: TGTGCCAGCAGCTTTAGGGACTCCTCCTACAATGAGCAGTTCTTC. Protein: CASSFRDSSYNEQFF.

J is TRBJ2-3 and V is TRBV14; no firm D call. The CDR3 loop spans 15 amino acids. Germline values: CDR1 SGHDN, CDR2 FVKESK. Between the trimmed V and J ends, which lost 0 bases and 2 bases, there was a span of 9 bases. CDR3 nucleotides: TGTGCCAGCAGCCAAGATCTAGAATTCACAGATACGCAGTATTTT. It translates to CASSQDLEFTDTQYF.

The gene calls are TRBV11-2 and TRBJ2-2, with D perhaps TRBD1 (6 bases). Deletions cut 1 base from V and 3 bases from J, with 9 bases between. CDR3 length: 15 amino acids. Germline V gene data show CDR1 as SGHAT and CDR2 as FQNNGV. The chain's CDR3 is CASSLGWTDTGELFF. The DNA for the CDR3 is TGTGCCAGCAGCTTAGGTTGGACAGACACCGGGGAGCTGTTTTTT.

The V gene is TRBV7-9, the J gene TRBJ1-1; D is unresolved. The CDR3 runs to 13 residues. Trimming cost V 3 bases and J 0 bases, with 5 bases left between them. CDR1 is SEHNR, CDR2 FQNEAQ, per germline (reference sequence). This CDR3 reads CASSFTVNTEAFF. CDR3 sequence (DNA): TGTGCCAGCAGCTTCACAGTGAACACTGAAGCTTTCTTT.

This clone has a handful of counts. The chain is built from TRBV5-6 and TRBJ2-7, with TRBD1 matching 10 bases. The J segment lost 2 bases and the V segment lost 4 bases, leaving 12 bases of the junction unmatched. This CDR3 contains 17 residues. Per germline, CDR1 SGHDT and CDR2 YYEEEE. In DNA, the CDR3 is TGTGCCAGCAGCGTTACCGGGACAGGGGCCTTACCCTACGAGCAGTACTTC. The encoded protein is CASSVTGTGALPYEQYF.

The chain couples TRBV6-6 to TRBJ1-2, with unresolved D. Trimming stripped 4 bases from V and 4 bases from J, with 16 bases between. This CDR3 region has 15 residues. Germline V gene lookup returns CDR1 MNHNY and CDR2 SVGAGI (reference sequence). The CDR3 sequence: CASSFGPAALYGYTF. CDR3 DNA sequence: TGTGCCAGCAGTTTTGGTCCCGCGGCCCTCTATGGCTACACCTTC.

This chain connects TRBV6-6 to TRBJ2-7, with 7 positions matching TRBD2. Germline V gene sequence: CDR1 MNHNY, CDR2 SVGAGI (reference sequence). The CDR3 consists of 14 residues. Unmatched junction bases numbered 7, after V lost 5 bases and J lost 3 bases. CDR3 in DNA: TGTGCCAGCAGTCCGGGACTAACCCGCTACGAGCAGTACTTC. It encodes CASSPGLTRYEQYF.

V is TRBV30 and J is TRBJ2-5, with 8 bases aligning to TRBD2. CDR3 length equals 13 residues. The germline V gene has CDR1 GTSNPN and CDR2 SVGIG (reference sequence). The V segment lost 5 bases and the J segment 5 bases; nucleotides outside the gene matches: 7. The CDR3: CAWGRGAAETQYF. Here the CDR3 DNA reads TGTGCCTGGGGGCGGGGGGCCGCGGAGACCCAGTACTTC.

V usage is TRBV18 and J usage is TRBJ2-5; D ambiguous. The J call may be in error: the DNA end matches TRBJ2-7 better. This CDR3 has 14 residues. Germline V gene data show CDR1 as KGHSH and CDR2 as LQKENI. The CDR3 sequence is CASSPPAGTYEQYF. CDR3 in DNA: TGTGCCAGCTCACCACCGGCAGGAACCTACGAGCAGTACTTC.

The chain uses TRBV7-3 and TRBJ1-1; D gene uncertain. This CDR3 comprises 13 residues. Germline CDR1 and CDR2: SGHTA and FQGTGA. Trimming removed 5 bases from V and 1 base from J, with 8 bases in between. This CDR3 reads CASSATGNTEAFF. The CDR3 nucleotides are TGTGCCAGCAGCGCGACGGGGAACACTGAAGCTTTCTTT.

The chain couples TRBV7-3 to TRBJ1-2; a weak D match, TRBD1 (5 bases). Germline V gives CDR1 SGHTA, CDR2 FQGTGA. Between the trimmed V and J ends, which lost 2 bases and 4 bases, there was a span of 8 bases. The CDR3 runs 13 residues. The CDR3 reads CASSLGDSYGYTF. CDR3 nucleotide sequence: TGTGCCAGCAGCTTAGGAGACAGCTATGGCTACACCTTC.

The chain combines TRBV5-1 with TRBJ1-2, with D perhaps matching TRBD1 (6 bases). CDR1 is SGHRS and CDR2 is YFSETQ in the germline V gene. V was trimmed by 2 bases and J by 3 bases, leaving 11 bases between them. This CDR3 contains 14 residues. The CDR3 region is CASSFGRGHYGYTF. CDR3 sequence (DNA): TGCGCCAGCAGCTTCGGCAGGGGTCACTATGGCTACACCTTC.

The chain links TRBV28 to TRBJ1-4; the D is unclear. The CDR3 totals 15 residues. Germline V gene sequence: CDR1 MDHEN, CDR2 SYDVKM. V lost 7 bases and J 0 bases, leaving 12 bases between the germline ends. CDR3 in DNA: TGTGCCAGCACTAAGCGGGTCGCAACTAATGAAAAACTGTTTTTT. Translating gives CASTKRVATNEKLFF.